Listed here are 30 T cell receptor beta chains from one sample, sequenced in a study of early T cells in non-severe SARS-CoV-2 infection (dated by TCRdb to about 2021). Libraries were made using 5' RACE. The data were produced on a NextSeq 500. Through fastp at Q25 and MiXCR, TCRdb rebuilt clones from the public reads, retaining in-frame beta chains. Identical CDR3 proteins give one entry, which carries the most common genes and DNA. In all, the sample holds roughly 83,000 distinct CDR3 sequences, and 8.5% to 12% of those were seen once. In total, the top ten clones hold around 8% of the sample. Source: whole blood, taken at baseline. The receptors stem from an adult who was a healthcare worker with PCR-confirmed SARS-CoV-2 infection or an uninfected control (not recorded which).

The chain has TRBV24-1 and TRBJ2-1; tentatively, D is TRBD2 (6 bases). This CDR3 region has 16 residues. V was pared by 4 bases and J by 2 bases, with 14 bases between. Germline assignment: CDR1 KGHDR and CDR2 SFDVKD. CDR3 sequence: CATSDTGAGTYNEQFF. The DNA of the CDR3 is TGTGCCACCAGTGACACGGGAGCGGGTACCTACAATGAGCAGTTCTTC.

The table lists this clonotype with many counts. The J gene is TRBJ1-6, the V gene TRBV4-1; no reliable D call. Germline CDR1 and CDR2: MGHRA and YSYEKL. The CDR3 runs 15 residues. The germline V and J ends were trimmed by 1 base and 7 bases, with 11 bases remaining between them. CDR3 sequence: CASSQVRAQNSPLHF. In DNA form, the CDR3 reads TGCGCCAGCAGCCAAGTTAGGGCTCAGAATTCACCCCTCCACTTT.

The chain combines TRBV7-2 with TRBJ2-7; D call uncertain. Trimming pared 4 bases from V and 5 bases from J, leaving 21 bases between. The CDR3 covers 16 residues. CDR1 SGHTA and CDR2 FQGNSA come from the germline V gene. The CDR3 nucleotides read TGTGCCAGCAGCTCTGATAGCCCTCTCGGGTTTCACGAGCAGTACTTC. It codes for CASSSDSPLGFHEQYF.

The chain is built from TRBV20-1 and TRBJ2-2; 11 nucleotides line up with TRBD2. The CDR3 spans 14 residues. V lost 6 bases and J lost 6; bases outside the gene matches: 6. Germline CDR1 DFQATT, CDR2 SNEGSKA (reference sequence). The DNA of the CDR3 is TGCAGTGCGGAACTAGCGGGAGTCCCCGGGGAGCTGTTTTTT. Protein sequence: CSAELAGVPGELFF.

In its sample, this clonotype was seen many times. The gene calls are TRBV28 and TRBJ1-1; D possibly corresponds to TRBD1 (6 bases). CDR3 length: 14 residues. Germline CDR1 is MDHEN and CDR2 is SYDVKM. Trimming cost V 6 bases and J 11 bases, with 22 bases left between them. CDR3 protein: CASRYSSTGLRAFF. In DNA form, the CDR3 reads TGTGCCAGCAGGTATTCATCGACAGGCCTGCGGGCTTTCTTT.

This clonotype showed up just a few times. This chain joins TRBV28 and TRBJ2-5; no firm D call. V was pared by 3 bases and J by 0 bases, with 11 bases between. Germline V gene lookup returns CDR1 MDHEN and CDR2 SYDVKM. This CDR3 comprises 15 residues. CDR3 nucleotides: TGTGCCAGCAGTTTTCGGCGAATCTACCAAGAGACCCAGTACTTC. This codes for CASSFRRIYQETQYF. Full variable domain (rest looked up from reference TRBV28 and TRBJ2-5): DVKVTQSSRYLVKRTGEKVFLECVQDMDHENMFWYRQDPGLGLRLIYFSYDVKMKEKGDIPEGYSVSREKKERFSLILESASTNQTSMYLCASSFRRIYQETQYFGPGTRLLVL.

This clonotype was seen more than once but under ten times. This CDR3 reads CASSYRQGVPGELFF. CDR3 sequence (DNA): TGTGCCAGCAGTTATCGACAGGGGGTACCCGGGGAGCTGTTTTTT. The gene calls are TRBV6-5 and TRBJ2-2, with 9 nucleotides matching TRBD1. J lost 6 bases, V lost 3 bases, and 5 bases had no gene match. CDR3 length: 15 residues. CDR1 and CDR2 from the germline V gene are MNHEY and SVGAGI.

The rearrangement links TRBV5-6 to TRBJ2-7; TRBD1 aligns across 8 bases. The junction had 10 bases not matched to a gene; V was cut back by 0 bases and J by 2 bases. Per the germline V gene, CDR1 is SGHDT and CDR2 is YYEEEE. The CDR3 totals 17 residues. CDR3 residues: CASSLGPAGGRTYEQYF. The CDR3 DNA reads TGTGCCAGCAGCTTGGGGCCAGCAGGGGGCCGTACCTACGAGCAGTACTTC.

This clonotype was seen many times. The chain uses TRBV19 and TRBJ2-2, with TRBD1 as a possible D gene (6 bases). The CDR3 runs to 12 residues. Germline V gene data show CDR1 as LNHDA and CDR2 as SQIVND (reference sequence). V was clipped by 11 bases and J by 4 bases, with 11 bases between them. Written as DNA, the CDR3 is TGTGCCGCCACCAGGGGCACCGGGGAGCTGTTTTTT. This encodes CAATRGTGELFF.

This clonotype was detected a few times. The rearrangement links TRBV2 to TRBJ2-2; maybe TRBD1 (6 bases). The length of the CDR3 is 15 residues. Germline CDR1 is SNHLY and CDR2 is FYNNEI. Trimming removed 2 bases at V and 6 bases at J, with 13 bases between. The CDR3 is CASSETLQGPGELFF. DNA for the CDR3: TGTGCCAGCAGTGAAACCTTACAGGGTCCCGGGGAGCTGTTTTTT.

This clonotype was seen repeatedly, ten times or more. This chain links TRBV21-1 with TRBJ2-5; the table's D call, TRBD1, was not checked against the DNA. TRBV21-1 has pseudogene status. The length of the CDR3 is 15 residues. The CDR3 sequence is CASSSLHRGQETQYF. In DNA, the CDR3 is TGTGCCAGCAGCAGCCTTCACAGGGGACAAGAGACCCAGTACTTC.

The V and J genes are TRBV5-5 and TRBJ2-5, with TRBD1 matching over 7 bases. Per the germline V gene, CDR1 is SGHKS and CDR2 is YYEKEE (reference sequence). CDR3 length equals 13 residues. V lost 4 bases, J lost 2 bases, and 2 bases stayed unmatched. CDR3 amino acids: CASSQQGQETQYF. DNA of the CDR3: TGTGCCAGCAGCCAACAGGGGCAAGAGACCCAGTACTTC.

Many counts were recorded for this clonotype. This chain joins TRBV9 and TRBJ1-1; D is unclear. The CDR3 has 14 amino acids. With 4 bases removed from V and 0 bases from J, the gap between germline ends came to 10 bases. Germline CDR1 is SGDLS and CDR2 is YYNGEE. CDR3 DNA sequence: TGTGCCAGCAGCCCCCAAGATTTGAACACTGAAGCTTTCTTT. Its translation: CASSPQDLNTEAFF. The whole variable domain, filled in from reference TRBV9 and TRBJ1-1, reads DSGVTQTPKHLITATGQRVTLRCSPRSGDLSVYWYQQSLDQGLQFLIQYYNGEERAKGNILERFSAQQFPDLHSELNLSSLELGDSALYFCASSPQDLNTEAFFGQGTRLTVV.

Written as DNA, the CDR3 is TGTGCCAGCACCATAATGGAGACCCAGTACTTC. Protein: CASTIMETQYF. The chain is built from TRBV6-6 and TRBJ2-5; D unclear. Trimming stripped 7 bases from V and 5 bases from J, with 8 bases between. This CDR3 is 11 amino acids long. Germline lookup yields CDR1 MNHNY and CDR2 SVGAGI (reference sequence).

The V call is TRBV4-1, the J call TRBJ2-2, with D perhaps being TRBD1 or TRBD2 (5 bases each). The CDR3 consists of 14 residues. V lost 6 bases to trimming and J lost 3 bases, with 11 bases between them. Germline V CDR1 and CDR2: MGHRA, YSYEKL. Written as DNA, the CDR3 is TGCGCCAGCAGTTTGGGGGTAGACACCGGGGAGCTGTTTTTT. Translating it yields CASSLGVDTGELFF.

The J gene is TRBJ2-3, the V gene TRBV10-2, with TRBD2 identical over 13 bases. Germline-derived CDR1 and CDR2 are WSHSY and SAAADI. The CDR3 is 17 residues long. The V gene end was trimmed by 6 bases and the J gene end by 4 bases; junction bases not matched to a gene: 10. The CDR3 coding sequence is TGCGCCAGCAGGCTAAGGACTAGCGGGAGTGTCGCAGATACGCAGTATTTT. The encoded protein is CASRLRTSGSVADTQYF.

V gene TRBV6-1 combines with J gene TRBJ1-5, with 7 bases matching TRBD1. Germline CDR1 MNHNS, CDR2 SASEGT. V lost 8 bases to trimming and J lost 5 bases; unmatched junction nucleotides: 6. This CDR3 has 13 residues. CDR3 in amino acids: CASGLQGDQPQHF. CDR3 DNA: TGTGCCAGCGGACTTCAGGGGGATCAGCCCCAGCATTTT.

The V and J genes are TRBV2 and TRBJ2-2, with a tentative D call TRBD2 (6 bases). The ends were cut back, 11 bases at V and 4 bases at J, with 17 bases in the middle. Germline V gene lookup returns CDR1 SNHLY and CDR2 FYNNEI. CDR3 length: 14 amino acids. DNA of the CDR3: TGTGCCGGACGTCTCCTAGCGACCACCGGGGAGCTGTTTTTT. Translated, it gives CAGRLLATTGELFF.

The genes are TRBV11-1 and TRBJ2-3; 7 bases fit TRBD2. CDR1 and CDR2 from the germline V gene are SGHAT and FQDESV (reference sequence). Trimming cost V 0 bases and J 3 bases; bases outside gene matches: 9. The CDR3 is made up of 17 amino acids. CDR3 DNA: TGTGCCAGCAGCTTAGCAAGCGGGGACCTCCCAACAGATACGCAGTATTTT. It translates to CASSLASGDLPTDTQYF.

This clonotype has just a few counts. V and J are TRBV9 and TRBJ1-2; D ambiguous. V dropped 4 bases and J dropped 3 bases, with 13 bases sitting between them. The CDR3 spans 14 residues. Germline CDR1 and CDR2: SGDLS and YYNGEE. The CDR3 sequence is CASSSTSSDYGYTF. DNA of the CDR3: TGTGCCAGCAGCAGTACATCTTCTGACTATGGCTACACCTTC.

This rearrangement joins TRBV20-1 to TRBJ2-1; 9 nucleotides align to TRBD2. Looked up from germline, CDR1 is DFQATT and CDR2 is SNEGSKA (reference sequence). The CDR3 loop spans 15 amino acids. The CDR3 nucleotides are TGCAGCGTCGCCCCGGCGGGAGGGGTGATAGATGAGCAGTTCTTC. This codes for CSVAPAGGVIDEQFF.

J is TRBJ2-7 and V is TRBV4-2; D is perhaps TRBD2 (6 bases). Per the germline V gene, CDR1 is LGHNA and CDR2 is YNFKEQ. This CDR3 contains 16 residues. Trimming removed 0 bases at V and 2 bases at J, with 14 bases between. The chain's CDR3 is CASSQDSQGGTYEQYF. CDR3 nucleotides: TGTGCCAGCAGCCAAGATTCCCAGGGAGGTACCTACGAGCAGTACTTC.

The chain is built from TRBV7-2 and TRBJ1-6; D gene unclear. The CDR3 loop spans 11 amino acids. CDR1 and CDR2 (germline): SGHTA, FQGNSA. Trimming removed 7 bases at V and 7 bases at J, with 5 bases between. The CDR3 spells CASNENSPLHF. CDR3 coding DNA: TGTGCCAGCAACGAGAATTCACCCCTCCACTTT. The full variable domain, completed using reference TRBV7-2 and TRBJ1-6, is GAGVSQSPSNKVTEKGKDVELRCDPISGHTALYWYRQSLGQGLEFLIYFQGNSAPDKSGLPSDRFSAERTGGSVSTLTIQRTQQEDSAVYLCASNENSPLHFGNGTRLTVT.

This clonotype was seen repeatedly, ten times or more. The V and J genes are TRBV2 and TRBJ2-7; 8 nucleotides line up with TRBD1. Trimming cost V 4 bases and J 0 bases; bases outside gene matches: 2. Germline CDR1 reads SNHLY; CDR2 reads FYNNEI. The CDR3 runs to 14 residues. CDR3 protein: CASSGTGTSYEQYF. In DNA form, the CDR3 reads TGTGCCAGCAGTGGGACAGGGACCTCCTACGAGCAGTACTTC.

The chain links TRBV3-1 to TRBJ1-5; 8 positions agree with TRBD1. J was trimmed by 2 bases and V by 3 bases; bases with no gene match: 6. This CDR3 comprises 16 residues. The germline V gene has CDR1 LGHDT and CDR2 YNNKEL (reference sequence). The CDR3 DNA reads TGTGCCAGCAGCCATGGGTCGACAGGGGGCAATCAGCCCCAGCATTTT. As protein: CASSHGSTGGNQPQHF.

The table lists this clonotype with a few counts. The chain uses TRBV7-9 and TRBJ2-3; D might be TRBD1 (5 bases). The V end lost 6 bases, the J end lost 2 bases, and 9 bases lay between the germline ends. This CDR3 spans 13 amino acids. Germline lookup yields CDR1 SEHNR and CDR2 FQNEAQ (reference sequence). CDR3 region: CASRTTDTDTQYF. CDR3 DNA sequence: TGTGCCAGCAGAACGACAGACACAGATACGCAGTATTTT.

This clonotype has just a few counts. This rearrangement joins TRBV19 to TRBJ2-7; 9 bases are a match to TRBD1. V lost 3 bases, J lost 5 bases, and 5 bases stayed unmatched. The CDR3 consists of 14 residues. Germline CDR1 LNHDA, CDR2 SQIVND (reference sequence). CDR3 sequence: CASSIRDRVHEQYF. DNA for the CDR3: TGTGCCAGTAGTATCCGGGACAGGGTACACGAGCAGTACTTC.

This clonotype is medium-sized. The rearrangement uses TRBV6-2 or TRBV6-3 and TRBJ1-1, with TRBD1 identical over 7 bases. V was clipped by 5 bases and J by 10 bases; unmatched bases: 7. This CDR3 has 12 residues. Germline CDR1 MNHEY, CDR2 SVGEGT. In DNA form, the CDR3 reads TGTGCCAGCAGTAACGACAGGGTCTCAGCTTTCTTT. It translates to CASSNDRVSAFF.

This clonotype was seen a handful of times. V gene TRBV5-4 combines with J gene TRBJ2-3, with D perhaps matching TRBD1 (6 bases). Germline values: CDR1 SGHNT, CDR2 YYREEE (reference sequence). With 3 bases removed from V and 4 bases from J, the gap between germline ends came to 9 bases. This CDR3 spans 13 amino acids. This CDR3 is CASSSGQSDTQYF. DNA of the CDR3: TGTGCCAGCAGCTCCGGACAGTCAGATACGCAGTATTTT.

This chain joins TRBV6-1 and TRBJ2-1; 10 bases are shared with TRBD1. V was clipped by 6 bases and J by 3 bases; unmatched bases: 5. The germline V gene has CDR1 MNHNS and CDR2 SASEGT. CDR3 length equals 15 residues. The CDR3 loop is CASSTDRGDYNEQFF. The CDR3 DNA is TGTGCCAGCAGCACGGACAGGGGGGACTACAATGAGCAGTTCTTC.